The 18 T cell receptor beta chains below come from one sample, sequenced in a study of T cells in Graves' hyperthyroidism and ophthalmopathy. Amplification yielded TCR beta CDR3 regions, with RNA transcripts as the source. First-round RT-PCR targeting the TCR CDR3 was performed with the HTBI primer set. MiXCR was run by TCRdb on the multiplex PCR reads, yielding one entry per CDR3 protein. The data show approximately 640,000 distinct CDR3 sequences, with roughly 45% seen just once and about 7.7% held by the top ten. Material for sequencing was peripheral blood or thyroid tissue (not recorded which). The origin of the receptors is an adult man with Graves' disease, either hyperthyroidism or ophthalmopathy (not recorded which).

Turning to this clonotype: Mismatch with germline at one junction end may stem from a read error. This chain joins TRBV2 and TRBJ1-2; TRBD1 is a possible D gene (5 bases). The germline gives CDR1 SNHLY, CDR2 FYNNEI. CDR3 length: 14 amino acids. The CDR3 sequence: CASRERNIRYGYTF. CDR3 DNA sequence: TGTGCAAGCAGGGAACGAAATATCCGCTATGGCTACACCTTC.

Concerning this clonotype: This may arise from a read error, as a much more abundant clone is one base away. The J gene is TRBJ2-7, the V gene TRBV29-1, with D maybe TRBD2 (5 bases). CDR1 is SQVTM and CDR2 is ANQGSEA in the germline V gene. The CDR3 spans 12 residues. For the CDR3, the DNA is TGCGGCGTTGAAGACGGGAACTACGAGCAGTACTTC. Encoded protein: CGVEDGNYEQYF.

In this sample, this clonotype turned up a few times. V is TRBV2 and J is TRBJ1-5; 8 bases align to TRBD1. The germline V gene has CDR1 SNHLY and CDR2 FYNNEI. The V gene end was trimmed by 5 bases and the J gene end by 6 bases; junction bases not matched to a gene: 9. This CDR3 contains 15 residues. CDR3 nucleotides: TGTGCCAGCAGTCCCTGGACAGGGACGGGTCAGCCCCAGCATTTT. Amino acids: CASSPWTGTGQPQHF.

The chain links TRBV2 to TRBJ1-3, with 7 bases lining up with TRBD1. CDR3 length: 15 amino acids. Germline loops: CDR1 SNHLY, CDR2 FYNNEI. J gave up 0 bases and V 7 bases, and 6 bases lay outside the gene matches. For the CDR3, the DNA is TGTGCCAGCATCCTGGGACAGCACTCTGGAAACACCATATATTTT. Its protein is CASILGQHSGNTIYF.

This clonotype was seen ten or more times. This CDR3 is CASSLGSPGDGYTF. CDR3 nucleotide sequence: TGCGCCAGCAGCTTGGGATCCCCCGGTGATGGCTACACCTTC. This chain connects TRBV5-1 to TRBJ1-2; D unclear. CDR1 is SGHRS and CDR2 is YFSETQ in the germline V gene. The CDR3 contains 14 residues. Between the trimmed V and J ends, which lost 0 bases and 6 bases, there was a span of 12 bases.

Details on this clonotype: The DNA is left out, because the CDR3 cannot be placed on it with certainty; the CDR3 is given as TCRdb lists it. The chain employs TRBV10-3 and TRBJ1-2; the table's TRBD1 call for D was not verified on the DNA. The length of the CDR3 is 18 amino acids, counting both ends. The V gene's germline CDR1 is ENHRY and CDR2 SYGVKD. CDR3 in amino acids: CAISADSDSNYGYTFHQF.

The sample holds a few counts of this clonotype. The CDR3 coding sequence is TGTGCCAGCAGTTACAGGGGACTAGCGGATCAAGAGACCCAGTACTTC. It codes for CASSYRGLADQETQYF. The chain recombines TRBV6-5 with TRBJ2-5; 11 positions match TRBD2. The V gene end was trimmed by 2 bases and the J gene end by 2 bases; junction bases not matched to a gene: 4. In germline, CDR1 is MNHEY, CDR2 SVGAGI. This CDR3 has 16 amino acids.

The chain has TRBV24-1 and TRBJ1-1, with TRBD1 as a possible D gene (6 bases). In germline, CDR1 is KGHDR, CDR2 SFDVKD. The CDR3 is 14 amino acids. The ends were cut back, 7 bases at V and 9 bases at J, with 20 bases in the middle. In nucleotides, the CDR3 is TGTGCCACCAGCCCCGTTCGGGGACACCTGAAAGCTTTCTTT. Its protein product is CATSPVRGHLKAFF.

This clonotype was picked up a small number of times. CDR3 sequence reads: CATSDPGQTTYGYTF. CDR3 nucleotide sequence: TGTGCCACCAGTGACCCGGGACAGACCACTTATGGCTACACCTTC. This chain joins TRBV24-1 and TRBJ1-2, with 7 bases identical to TRBD1. Germline V lookup: CDR1 KGHDR, CDR2 SFDVKD. The CDR3 contains 15 residues. Germline trimming cut 4 bases from V and 5 bases from J; bases unmatched to any gene: 9.

For this clonotype: One base away lies a much larger clone, so this may be a sequencing read error. The V call is TRBV4-1, the J call TRBJ1-2; 7 bases agree with TRBD1. Germline CDR1 and CDR2: MGHRA and YSYEKL. There are 15 residues in the CDR3. With 1 base clipped from V and 4 bases from J, the junction kept 6 bases outside the gene matches. CDR3 nucleotides: TGCGCCAGCAGCCAAGGTGAGGACAGGAGCTATGGCTACACCTTC. This gives the protein CASSQGEDRSYGYTF.

This clonotype appeared a few times. This sequence joins TRBV7-9 and TRBJ1-2; D is unclear. Germline V CDR1 and CDR2: SEHNR, FQNEAQ (reference sequence). V dropped 3 bases and J dropped 1 base, with 9 bases sitting between them. This CDR3 has 14 residues. The CDR3 protein is CASSFVGNNYGYTF. The CDR3 DNA sequence: TGTGCCAGCAGCTTCGTCGGAAATAACTATGGCTACACCTTC.

There are many counts of this clonotype. This sequence joins TRBV9 and TRBJ1-6; unclear D gene. The ends were cut back, 0 bases at V and 4 bases at J, with 8 bases in the middle. Germline V gene lookup returns CDR1 SGDLS and CDR2 YYNGEE. The CDR3 length is 15 residues. CDR3 sequence: CASSVGRTYNSPLHF. The CDR3, as DNA: TGTGCCAGCAGCGTAGGTCGGACGTATAATTCACCCCTCCACTTT.

This clonotype has only one observation. V is TRBV24-1 and J is TRBJ1-2; 8 bases agree with TRBD1. The CDR3 covers 15 residues. V lost 4 bases, J lost 4 bases, and 7 bases stayed unmatched. Germline V gene sequence: CDR1 KGHDR, CDR2 SFDVKD. CDR3 region: CATSDRRQGSYGYTF. In nucleotides, the CDR3 is TGTGCCACCAGTGACCGTCGACAGGGGAGCTATGGCTACACCTTC.

In its sample, this clonotype was seen many times. This chain joins TRBV29-1 and TRBJ1-2; 12 bases are shared with TRBD1. CDR1 SQVTM and CDR2 ANQGSEA come from the germline V gene. J gave up 6 bases and V 7 bases, and 9 bases lay outside the gene matches. The CDR3 totals 14 residues. This CDR3 reads CSAFWGQGADGYTF. CDR3 nucleotides: TGCAGCGCTTTCTGGGGACAGGGGGCTGATGGCTACACCTTC.

V gene TRBV24-1 combines with J gene TRBJ2-2; 11 nucleotides agree with TRBD1. This CDR3 comprises 16 residues. V shed 4 bases and J 4 bases; nucleotides not matched to a gene: 4. Looked up from germline, CDR1 is KGHDR and CDR2 is SFDVKD. CDR3 sequence (DNA): TGTGCCACCAGTGACCGGGACAGGGGGAGCACCGGGGAGCTGTTTTTT. It is translated as CATSDRDRGSTGELFF.

The chain employs TRBV20-1 and TRBJ2-2; tentative D call: TRBD1 (6 bases). The CDR3 is made up of 15 amino acids. The V end lost 1 base, the J end lost 2 bases, and 11 bases lay between the germline ends. From germline, CDR1 is DFQATT and CDR2 SNEGSKA (reference sequence). CDR3 region: CSARGGQFNTGELFF. CDR3 sequence (DNA): TGCAGTGCTAGAGGGGGACAATTTAACACCGGGGAGCTGTTTTTT.

This clonotype was detected only a few times. V usage is TRBV7-3 and J usage is TRBJ2-2; D uncertain. Trimming left V 2 bases short and J 1 base short, with 8 bases between. Germline-derived CDR1 and CDR2 are SGHTA and FQGTGA. The CDR3 is made up of 15 amino acids. CDR3 sequence reads: CASSLAGKNTGELFF. The CDR3 nucleotides read TGTGCCAGCAGCTTAGCTGGGAAGAACACCGGGGAGCTGTTTTTT. The variable domain in full, completed from reference TRBV7-3 and TRBJ2-2, reads GAGVSQTPSNKVTEKGKYVELRCDPISGHTALYWYRQSLGQGPEFLIYFQGTGAADDSGLPNDRFFAVRPEGSVSTLKIQRTERGDSAVYLCASSLAGKNTGELFFGEGSRLTVL.

Only a few counts were recorded for this clonotype. This chain connects TRBV7-8 to TRBJ2-7; 8 bases align to TRBD1. V dropped 4 bases and J dropped 6; count of bases not matched to a gene: 17. The CDR3 sequence is 17 residues long. The germline CDR1 and CDR2 sequences are SGHVS and FQNEAQ. CDR3: CASSSPPRGTTGVEQYF. CDR3 nucleotide sequence: TGTGCCAGCAGCTCCCCACCGCGAGGTACGACAGGGGTCGAGCAGTACTTC. Using reference TRBV7-8 and TRBJ2-7 for the parts outside the CDR3, the full variable domain is GAGVSQSPRYKVAKRGQDVALRCDPISGHVSLFWYQQALGQGPEFLTYFQNEAQLDKSGLPSDRFFAERPEGSVSTLKIQRTQQEDSAVYLCASSSPPRGTTGVEQYFGPGTRLTVT.